This TCR beta chain was recorded in a study of regulatory T cells in long-lasting Graves disease. This clonotype was seen many times. Its matching antigen is unknown. Study-wide results and limits: Peripheral blood, not thyroid tissue, was the sole material studied.

Germline V gene sequence: CDR1 SGDLS, CDR2 YYNGEE. This CDR3 spans 15 amino acids. The trim removed 0 bases at V and 7 bases at J, leaving 5 bases unmatched. The TCR beta library used iRepertoire HTBI primers with Arm-PCR amplification of CDR3. Each CDR3 protein is one row after TCRdb ran MiXCR on the multiplex PCR reads. This table holds 450,000 to 600,000 distinct CDR3 sequences, approximately 15% found once. Time point in this sample: newly diagnosed GD, antithyroid drugs for less than 3 months. Extracted RNA from PBMCs served as the source of the TCR library. The same data also went into a second study, on T cells in Graves' hyperthyroidism and ophthalmopathy.

The clonotype originates from a man aged 25-45 years with Graves disease. The sample consisted of peripheral blood mononuclear cells (PBMCs), taken at new diagnosis, from a patient treated with antithyroid drugs. V and J are TRBV9 and TRBJ1-4; TRBD1 matches at 8 bases. In DNA form, the CDR3 reads TGTGCCAGCAGCGTAGGACGGACAGGGTTTGAAAAACTGTTTTTT. Translation gives CASSVGRTGFEKLFF.